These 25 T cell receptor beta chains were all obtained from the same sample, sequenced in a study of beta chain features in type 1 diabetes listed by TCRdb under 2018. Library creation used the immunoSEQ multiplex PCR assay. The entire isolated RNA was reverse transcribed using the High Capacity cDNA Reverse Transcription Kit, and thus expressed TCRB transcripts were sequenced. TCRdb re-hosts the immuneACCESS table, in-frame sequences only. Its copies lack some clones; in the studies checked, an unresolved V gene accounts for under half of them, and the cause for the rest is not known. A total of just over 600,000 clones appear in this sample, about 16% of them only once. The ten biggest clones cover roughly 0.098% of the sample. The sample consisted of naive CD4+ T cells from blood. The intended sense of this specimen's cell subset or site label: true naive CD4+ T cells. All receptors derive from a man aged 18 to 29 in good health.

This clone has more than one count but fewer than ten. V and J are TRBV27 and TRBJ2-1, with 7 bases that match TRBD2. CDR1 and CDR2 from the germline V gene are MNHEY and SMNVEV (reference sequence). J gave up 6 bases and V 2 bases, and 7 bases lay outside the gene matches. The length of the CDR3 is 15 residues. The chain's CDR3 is CASSLTGRFANEQFF. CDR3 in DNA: TGTGCCAGCAGTTTAACCGGGAGGTTCGCCAATGAGCAGTTCTTC.

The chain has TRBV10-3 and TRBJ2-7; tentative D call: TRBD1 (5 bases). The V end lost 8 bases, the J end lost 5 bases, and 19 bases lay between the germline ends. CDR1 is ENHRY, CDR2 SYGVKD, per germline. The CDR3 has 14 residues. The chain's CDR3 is CAIAPRAQTNEQYF. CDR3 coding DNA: TGTGCCATCGCCCCCAGGGCCCAAACCAACGAGCAGTACTTC.

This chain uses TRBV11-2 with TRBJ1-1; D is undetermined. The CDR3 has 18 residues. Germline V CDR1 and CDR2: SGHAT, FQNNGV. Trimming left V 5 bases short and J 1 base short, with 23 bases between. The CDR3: CASSAGKSYAISNTEAFF. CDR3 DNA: TGTGCCAGCAGCGCGGGGAAGTCCTACGCCATTTCGAACACTGAAGCTTTCTTT.

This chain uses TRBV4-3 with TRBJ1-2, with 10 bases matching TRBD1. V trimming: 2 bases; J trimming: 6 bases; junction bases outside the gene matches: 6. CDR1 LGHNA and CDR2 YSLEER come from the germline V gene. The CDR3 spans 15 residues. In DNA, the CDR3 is TGCGCCAGCAGCCAACCCGGGACAGGGGATAATGGCTACACCTTC. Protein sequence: CASSQPGTGDNGYTF.

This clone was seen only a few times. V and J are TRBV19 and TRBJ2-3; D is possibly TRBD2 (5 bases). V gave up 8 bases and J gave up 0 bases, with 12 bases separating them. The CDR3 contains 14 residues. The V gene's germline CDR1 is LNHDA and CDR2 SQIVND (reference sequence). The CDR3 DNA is TGTGCCAGTCGGACTGGAACTAGCACAGATACGCAGTATTTT. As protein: CASRTGTSTDTQYF.

CDR3 sequence reads: CASTGGGYGYTF. The CDR3 DNA is TGTGCCAGCACGGGGGGCGGCTATGGCTACACCTTC. The J gene is TRBJ1-2, the V gene TRBV2; D may be TRBD1 (6 bases). Germline V gene data show CDR1 as SNHLY and CDR2 as FYNNEI. V lost 7 bases, J lost 4 bases, and 10 bases lay in between. The CDR3 contains 12 residues.

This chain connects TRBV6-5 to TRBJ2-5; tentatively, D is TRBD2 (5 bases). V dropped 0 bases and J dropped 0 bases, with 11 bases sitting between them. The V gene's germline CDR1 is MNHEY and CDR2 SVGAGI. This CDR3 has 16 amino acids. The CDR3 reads CASSYSMGEYQETQYF. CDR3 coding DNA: TGTGCCAGCAGTTACTCCATGGGAGAGTACCAAGAGACCCAGTACTTC.

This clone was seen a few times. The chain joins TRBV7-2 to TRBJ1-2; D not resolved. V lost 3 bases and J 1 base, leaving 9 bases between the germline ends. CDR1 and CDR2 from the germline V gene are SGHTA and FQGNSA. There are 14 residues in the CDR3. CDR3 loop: CASSFSTRNYGYTF. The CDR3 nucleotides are TGTGCCAGCAGCTTCTCGACACGTAACTATGGCTACACCTTC.

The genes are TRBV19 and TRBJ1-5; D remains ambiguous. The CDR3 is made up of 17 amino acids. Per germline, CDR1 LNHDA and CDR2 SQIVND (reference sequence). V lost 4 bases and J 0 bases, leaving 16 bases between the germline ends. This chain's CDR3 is CASSTVLGRDSNQPQHF. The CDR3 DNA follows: TGTGCCAGTAGTACTGTCCTCGGACGGGATAGCAATCAGCCCCAGCATTTT.

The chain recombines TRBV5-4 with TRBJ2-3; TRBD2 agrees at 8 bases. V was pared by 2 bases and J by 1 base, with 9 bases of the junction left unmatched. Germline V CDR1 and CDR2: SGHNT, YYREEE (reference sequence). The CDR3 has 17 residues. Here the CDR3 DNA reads TGTGCCAGCAGCTTTCGGGGGGTGACTAGCGGCACAGATACGCAGTATTTT. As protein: CASSFRGVTSGTDTQYF.

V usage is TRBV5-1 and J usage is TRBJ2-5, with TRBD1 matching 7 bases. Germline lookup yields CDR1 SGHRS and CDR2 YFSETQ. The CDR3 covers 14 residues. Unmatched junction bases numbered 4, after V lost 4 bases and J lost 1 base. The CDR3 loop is CASSDGQAQETQYF. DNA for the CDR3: TGCGCCAGCAGCGATGGACAGGCCCAAGAGACCCAGTACTTC.

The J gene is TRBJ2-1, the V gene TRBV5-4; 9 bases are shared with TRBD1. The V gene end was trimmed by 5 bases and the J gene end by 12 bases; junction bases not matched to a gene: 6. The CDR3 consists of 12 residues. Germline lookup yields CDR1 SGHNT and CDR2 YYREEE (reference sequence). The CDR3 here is CASSNRGLGQFF. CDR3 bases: TGTGCCAGCAGTAACAGGGGGCTTGGGCAGTTCTTC.

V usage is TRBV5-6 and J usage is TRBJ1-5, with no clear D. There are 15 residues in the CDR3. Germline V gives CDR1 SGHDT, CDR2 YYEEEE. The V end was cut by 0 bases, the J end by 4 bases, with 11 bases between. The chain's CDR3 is CASSLDPTGNQPQHF. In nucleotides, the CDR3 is TGTGCCAGCAGCTTGGACCCAACTGGAAATCAGCCCCAGCATTTT.

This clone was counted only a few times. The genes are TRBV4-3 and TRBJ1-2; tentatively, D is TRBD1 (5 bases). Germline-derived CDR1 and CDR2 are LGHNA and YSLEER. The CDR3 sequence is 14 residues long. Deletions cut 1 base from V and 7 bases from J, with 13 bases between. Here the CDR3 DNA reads TGCGCCAGCAGCCAAGTGGGCAGGGAGGCTGGCTACACCTTC. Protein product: CASSQVGREAGYTF.

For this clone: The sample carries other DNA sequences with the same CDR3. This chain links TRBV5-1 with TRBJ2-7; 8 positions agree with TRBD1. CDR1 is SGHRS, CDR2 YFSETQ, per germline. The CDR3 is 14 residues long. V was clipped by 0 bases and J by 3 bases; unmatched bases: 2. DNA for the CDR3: TGCGCCAGCAGCTTGGAGACAGGGGTCTACGAGCAGTACTTC. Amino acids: CASSLETGVYEQYF.

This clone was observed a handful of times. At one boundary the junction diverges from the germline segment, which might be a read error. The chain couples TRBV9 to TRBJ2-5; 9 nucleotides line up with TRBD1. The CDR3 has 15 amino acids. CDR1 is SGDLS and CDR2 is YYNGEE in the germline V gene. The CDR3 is CASSPQGAPREAQYF. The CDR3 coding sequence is TGTGCCAGCAGTCCACAGGGGGCACCCCGAGAGGCCCAGTACTTC.

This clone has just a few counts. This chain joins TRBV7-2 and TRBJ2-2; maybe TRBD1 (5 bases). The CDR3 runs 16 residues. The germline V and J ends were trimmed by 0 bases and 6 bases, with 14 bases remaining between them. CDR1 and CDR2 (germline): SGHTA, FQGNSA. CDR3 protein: CASSLAAGFVAGELFF. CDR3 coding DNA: TGTGCCAGCAGCTTAGCTGCAGGGTTTGTTGCCGGGGAGCTGTTTTTT. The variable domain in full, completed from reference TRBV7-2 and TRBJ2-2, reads GAGVSQSPSNKVTEKGKDVELRCDPISGHTALYWYRQSLGQGLEFLIYFQGNSAPDKSGLPSDRFSAERTGGSVSTLTIQRTQQEDSAVYLCASSLAAGFVAGELFFGEGSRLTVL.

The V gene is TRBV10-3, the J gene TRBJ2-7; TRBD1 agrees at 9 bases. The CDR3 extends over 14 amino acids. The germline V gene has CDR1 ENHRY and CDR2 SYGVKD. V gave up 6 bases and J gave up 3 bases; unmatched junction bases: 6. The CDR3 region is CAIRSTGGNYEQYF. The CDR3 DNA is TGTGCCATCAGATCGACAGGGGGGAACTACGAGCAGTACTTC.

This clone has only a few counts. The CDR3 sequence is CASSQEPRSSYNEQFF. For the CDR3, the DNA is TGCGCCAGCAGCCAAGAGCCTAGGAGCTCCTACAATGAGCAGTTCTTC. V usage is TRBV4-3 and J usage is TRBJ2-1, with D unclear. Per the germline V gene, CDR1 is LGHNA and CDR2 is YSLEER. Trimming shortened V by 0 bases and J by 0 bases, and 9 bases separated the two germline ends. The CDR3 is 16 residues long.

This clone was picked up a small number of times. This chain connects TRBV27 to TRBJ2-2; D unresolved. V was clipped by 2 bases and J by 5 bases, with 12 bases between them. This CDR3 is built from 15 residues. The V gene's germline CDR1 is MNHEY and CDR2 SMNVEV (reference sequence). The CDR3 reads CASSLRLATTGELFF. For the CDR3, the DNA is TGTGCCAGCAGTTTAAGATTAGCCACAACCGGGGAGCTGTTTTTT.

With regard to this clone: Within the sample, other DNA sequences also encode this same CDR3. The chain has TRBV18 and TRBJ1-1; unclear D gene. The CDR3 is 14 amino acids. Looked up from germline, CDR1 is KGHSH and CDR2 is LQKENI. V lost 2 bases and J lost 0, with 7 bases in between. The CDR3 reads CASSPNGLNTEAFF. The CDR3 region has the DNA TGTGCCAGCTCACCAAACGGCTTGAACACTGAAGCTTTCTTT.

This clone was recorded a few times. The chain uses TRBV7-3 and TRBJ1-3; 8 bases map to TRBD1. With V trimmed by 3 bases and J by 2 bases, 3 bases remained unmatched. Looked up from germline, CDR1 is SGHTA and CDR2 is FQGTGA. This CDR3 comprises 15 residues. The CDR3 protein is CASSFQQGAGNTIYF. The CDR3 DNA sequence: TGTGCCAGCAGCTTTCAACAGGGGGCTGGAAACACCATATATTTT.

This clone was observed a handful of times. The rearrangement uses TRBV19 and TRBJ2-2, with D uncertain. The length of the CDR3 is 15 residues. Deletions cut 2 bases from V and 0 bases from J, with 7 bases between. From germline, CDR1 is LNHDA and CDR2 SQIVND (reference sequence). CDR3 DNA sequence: TGTGCCAGTAGTATACTTGCAGCGAACACCGGGGAGCTGTTTTTT. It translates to CASSILAANTGELFF.

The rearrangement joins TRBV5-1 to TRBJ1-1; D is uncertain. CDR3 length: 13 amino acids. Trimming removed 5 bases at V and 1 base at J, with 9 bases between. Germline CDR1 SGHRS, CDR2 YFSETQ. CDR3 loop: CASRRDQNTEAFF. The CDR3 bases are TGCGCCAGCAGGAGAGACCAGAACACTGAAGCTTTCTTT.

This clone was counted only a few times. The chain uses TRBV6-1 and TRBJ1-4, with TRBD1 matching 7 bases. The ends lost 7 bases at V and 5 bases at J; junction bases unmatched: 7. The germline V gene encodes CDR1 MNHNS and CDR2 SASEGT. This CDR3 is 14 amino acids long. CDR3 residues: CASTLTQGNEKLFF. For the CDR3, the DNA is TGTGCCAGCACCCTAACACAGGGGAATGAAAAACTGTTTTTT.